Here is one T cell receptor beta chain with its context. Its cognate antigen is unknown. This specimen comes from a study of breast tumors, draining lymph nodes, adjacent tissues. Overall study results and limits: Data fit most tumor T cells coming from lymph node, expanding in tumor. Compared with lymph nodes, tumors were less diverse; compared with nontumor tissue, more. The lymph node origin of tumor T cells was framed as consistent with a hypothesis, not demonstrated.

The V and J ends lost 4 bases and 0 bases, in that order; junction bases with no gene match: 11. The CDR3 has 19 residues. Germline V gene data show CDR1 as SGHRS and CDR2 as YFSETQ. The lymph nodes were axillary draining lymph nodes from breast cancer patients. TCRdb ran MiXCR on the multiplex PCR reads and lists one entry per CDR3 protein. The sample contains 200,000 to 300,000 distinct CDR3 sequences, 30% to 35% of which appear only once. The chain uses TRBV5-1 and TRBJ2-1, with 12 nucleotides matching TRBD2. Sequenced input: axillary lymph node tissue. The receptor was isolated from a female donor with breast cancer. Some clones in this sample may be carry-over from other donors' samples. CDR3 DNA: TGCGCCAGCAGCCCTCAGGGCGGACTAGCGGGAAGCTCCTACAATGAGCAGTTCTTC. This encodes CASSPQGGLAGSSYNEQFF.